This T cell receptor beta chain was recorded in a study of blood T cell repertoires in COVID-19. Study as a whole: COVID-19 samples, acute and convalescent, were from the United States, Italy and Spain.

This CDR3 contains 15 residues. The germline gives CDR1 MNHEY, CDR2 SVGAGI. V was pared by 1 base and J by 2 bases, with 9 bases between. TCRdb's copy holds only in-frame clones and misses some; the assay was immunoSEQ multiplex PCR. The sample lists roughly 120,000 clones, 79% occurring once. The receptor comes from a woman aged 80 or over with acute or convalescent COVID-19. The genes are TRBV6-5 and TRBJ1-3; D possibly corresponds to TRBD1 (5 bases). Sequencing input: peripheral blood. The CDR3 coding sequence is TGTGCCAGCAGTTACTTCGGGGGAACTGGAAACACCATATATTTT. Its protein product is CASSYFGGTGNTIYF.